These 21 T cell receptor beta chains were all obtained from the same sample, sequenced in a study of shared clonotypes between healthy human individuals. Data came from immunoSEQ multiplex PCR; TCRdb stores just in-frame clones and leaves some out. The top ten clones hold around 2% of a sample with about 710,000 clones, roughly 72% of them seen once. The specimen sequenced was memory CD4+ T cells sorted from blood. Subset defined: CD45RA-negative fraction. The receptors stem from a woman aged 25 to 39 in good health.

The chain uses TRBV28 and TRBJ2-7, with D possibly matching TRBD2 (6 bases). Germline CDR1 is MDHEN and CDR2 is SYDVKM. The CDR3 totals 14 residues. V shed 8 bases and J shed 3 bases, with 17 bases lying between them. The CDR3 sequence: CASGSGFANYEQYF. The CDR3 region has the DNA TGTGCCAGCGGCAGCGGGTTCGCCAACTACGAGCAGTACTTC.

This clone was found a few times. The chain couples TRBV5-5 to TRBJ1-1; D is undetermined. V was cut by 1 base and J by 0 bases, with 7 bases left in between. Germline CDR1 is SGHKS and CDR2 is YYEKEE (reference sequence). The CDR3 covers 14 residues. CDR3 protein: CASSLRVMNTEAFF. The CDR3 nucleotides are TGTGCCAGCAGCTTGAGAGTGATGAACACTGAAGCTTTCTTT. Complete variable domain (other parts from reference TRBV5-5 and TRBJ1-1): DAGVTQSPTHLIKTRGQQVTLRCSPISGHKSVSWYQQVLGQGPQFIFQYYEKEERGRGNFPDRFSARQFPNYSSELNVNALLLGDSALYLCASSLRVMNTEAFFGQGTRLTVV.

The rearrangement joins TRBV7-2 to TRBJ2-1; 11 nucleotides match TRBD2. Germline assignment: CDR1 SGHTA and CDR2 FQGNSA. With V trimmed by 3 bases and J by 6 bases, 1 base remained unmatched. The CDR3 consists of 14 residues. The DNA of the CDR3 is TGTGCCAGCAGCTTTACTAGCGGGAGCAATGAGCAGTTCTTC. Protein product: CASSFTSGSNEQFF.

The V gene is TRBV27, the J gene TRBJ2-2; tentative D call: TRBD1 (5 bases). Looked up from germline, CDR1 is MNHEY and CDR2 is SMNVEV (reference sequence). The ends were cut back, 3 bases at V and 4 bases at J, with 9 bases in the middle. The CDR3 contains 14 residues. The CDR3 bases are TGTGCCAGCAGTTTGCAGGGCGGCACCGGGGAGCTGTTTTTT. It translates to CASSLQGGTGELFF.

The chain is built from TRBV7-8 and TRBJ2-1, with 16 bases that match TRBD2. This CDR3 is built from 18 residues. With V trimmed by 4 bases and J by 1 base, 4 bases remained unmatched. The germline CDR1 and CDR2 sequences are SGHVS and FQNEAQ. The CDR3 nucleotides are TGTGCCAGCAGCTGGGGACTAGCGGGAGGGCGTTCCTACAATGAGCAGTTCTTC. Protein product: CASSWGLAGGRSYNEQFF.

The CDR3 DNA reads as TGTGCCAGCAGTGAACGGAAGTCCGGTACAGTGTACGAGCAGTACTTC. Its translation is CASSERKSGTVYEQYF. The chain recombines TRBV6-1 with TRBJ2-7; D ambiguous. Trimming shortened V by 2 bases and J by 4 bases, and 18 bases separated the two germline ends. Germline CDR1 and CDR2: MNHNS and SASEGT. This CDR3 region has 16 residues.

This rearrangement joins TRBV4-1 to TRBJ1-3, with unresolved D. The ends were cut back, 1 base at V and 4 bases at J, with 11 bases in the middle. The CDR3 is 15 amino acids. From germline, CDR1 is MGHRA and CDR2 YSYEKL. The CDR3 DNA reads TGCGCCAGCAGCCAAGTTTTGGCCGGGGGAAACACCATATATTTT. As protein: CASSQVLAGGNTIYF.

The chain is built from TRBV28 and TRBJ2-1; D is perhaps TRBD2 (6 bases). Trimming removed 6 bases at V and 7 bases at J, with 19 bases between. Germline V gene data show CDR1 as MDHEN and CDR2 as SYDVKM. The CDR3 runs to 15 residues. CDR3 nucleotide sequence: TGTGCCAGCAGCTTGGGGACCCCGGGGGTTAATGAGCAGTTCTTC. Protein: CASSLGTPGVNEQFF.

The V gene is TRBV30, the J gene TRBJ1-5; no definite D call. Germline CDR1 and CDR2: GTSNPN and SVGIG (reference sequence). Deletions cut 2 bases from V and 0 bases from J, with 11 bases between. The CDR3 is 15 residues long. The CDR3 nucleotides read TGTGCCTGGAGTCCGGGTTCATCTAGCAATCAGCCCCAGCATTTT. Translating it yields CAWSPGSSSNQPQHF.

The V gene is TRBV18, the J gene TRBJ2-2; possible D gene TRBD1, 6 bases. Germline CDR1 and CDR2: KGHSH and LQKENI. CDR3 length: 15 amino acids. V gave up 3 bases and J gave up 1 base, with 9 bases separating them. The CDR3 DNA sequence: TGTGCCAGCTCACCGGACAGCGGGAACACCGGGGAGCTGTTTTTT. Translating it yields CASSPDSGNTGELFF.

The sample holds one count of this clone. The chain has TRBV23-1 and TRBJ2-5; D not certain. TRBV23-1 carries the ORF label, with uncertain function. V was shortened by 6 bases and J by 2 bases, with 16 bases between the two germline ends. The CDR3 length is 15 residues. The CDR3: CASSLNLQTQETQYF. CDR3 coding DNA: TGCGCCAGCAGCCTCAATCTTCAGACACAAGAGACCCAGTACTTC.

The chain links TRBV7-2 to TRBJ2-7; D unclear. Germline V CDR1 and CDR2: SGHTA, FQGNSA. The CDR3 contains 15 residues. Between the trimmed V and J ends, which lost 5 bases and 0 bases, there was a span of 14 bases. CDR3 amino acids: CASSPESSSSYEQYF. CDR3 coding DNA: TGTGCCAGCAGCCCGGAGAGTAGCAGCTCCTACGAGCAGTACTTC.

This clone was counted a single time. The V call is TRBV5-4, the J call TRBJ2-5; D not resolved. The length of the CDR3 is 12 residues. V was pared by 4 bases and J by 0 bases, with 4 bases between. CDR1 is SGHNT, CDR2 YYREEE, per germline (reference sequence). CDR3 amino acids: CASSIDQETQYF. The CDR3 DNA is TGTGCCAGCAGCATAGACCAAGAGACCCAGTACTTC. Full variable domain (remainder filled in from reference TRBV5-4 and TRBJ2-5): ETGVTQSPTHLIKTRGQQVTLRCSSQSGHNTVSWYQQALGQGPQFIFQYYREEENGRGNFPPRFSGLQFPNYSSELNVNALELDDSALYLCASSIDQETQYFGPGTRLLVL.

The V gene is TRBV9, the J gene TRBJ2-5, with D maybe TRBD2 (5 bases). The V and J ends lost 2 bases and 5 bases respectively, with 7 bases between them. This CDR3 has 12 amino acids. Looked up from germline, CDR1 is SGDLS and CDR2 is YYNGEE. The CDR3 sequence is CASSVGGETQYF. CDR3 DNA: TGTGCCAGCAGCGTCGGAGGCGAGACCCAGTACTTC. Based on the CDR3 plus reference TRBV9 and TRBJ2-5, the full variable domain is DSGVTQTPKHLITATGQRVTLRCSPRSGDLSVYWYQQSLDQGLQFLIQYYNGEERAKGNILERFSAQQFPDLHSELNLSSLELGDSALYFCASSVGGETQYFGPGTRLLVL.

The V call is TRBV15, the J call TRBJ2-3; D not certain. CDR3 length equals 12 residues. With 3 bases removed from V and 2 bases from J, the gap between germline ends came to 3 bases. Per germline, CDR1 LNHNV and CDR2 YYDKDF (reference sequence). CDR3 nucleotides: TGTGCCACCAGCAGTCTCACAGATACGCAGTATTTT. It encodes CATSSLTDTQYF.

The rearrangement links TRBV5-1 to TRBJ1-2; D is ambiguous. V dropped 5 bases and J dropped 0 bases, with 8 bases sitting between them. The CDR3 is 13 amino acids. Germline loops: CDR1 SGHRS, CDR2 YFSETQ. Here the CDR3 DNA reads TGCGCCAGCAGTACGGTATCTAACTATGGCTACACCTTC. Its translation: CASSTVSNYGYTF. The whole variable domain, filled in from reference TRBV5-1 and TRBJ1-2, reads KAGVTQTPRYLIKTRGQQVTLSCSPISGHRSVSWYQQTPGQGLQFLFEYFSETQRNKGNFPGRFSGRQFSNSRSEMNVSTLELGDSALYLCASSTVSNYGYTFGSGTRLTVV.

This clone was recorded only once. The chain recombines TRBV19 with TRBJ2-5, with TRBD2 identical over 11 bases. CDR3 size: 15 residues. CDR1 and CDR2 from the germline V gene are LNHDA and SQIVND (reference sequence). The V and J ends lost 7 bases and 4 bases, in that order; junction bases with no gene match: 8. The chain's CDR3 is CASTTTSGRIETQYF. DNA of the CDR3: TGTGCCAGTACCACAACTAGCGGGAGAATAGAGACCCAGTACTTC.

This clone was seen at least ten times. The J gene is TRBJ1-2, the V gene TRBV28, with 8 bases lining up with TRBD1. Trimming cost V 8 bases and J 4 bases; bases outside gene matches: 15. Germline V gene data show CDR1 as MDHEN and CDR2 as SYDVKM. The CDR3 sequence is 16 residues long. The CDR3: CASYPPQGARGYGYTF. CDR3 nucleotides: TGTGCCAGCTATCCACCCCAGGGGGCTCGGGGCTATGGCTACACCTTC.

The CDR3 nucleotides read TGTGCCACGAGGGCTAGCGGGAGGGCCGAGGACGAGCAGTACTTC. This encodes CATRASGRAEDEQYF. V and J are TRBV21-1 and TRBJ2-7; whether TRBD2, the table's D call, matches the DNA was not checked. TRBV21-1 is classified as a pseudogene. This CDR3 has 15 amino acids.

The CDR3 reads CASSFAGTGLLGSFYEQYF. In DNA form, the CDR3 reads TGTGCCAGTAGTTTCGCCGGGACAGGGCTTCTCGGGTCATTCTACGAGCAGTACTTC. The rearrangement links TRBV19 to TRBJ2-7, with TRBD1 matching 9 bases. J gave up 3 bases and V 5 bases, and 20 bases lay outside the gene matches. The CDR3 sequence is 19 residues long. CDR1 and CDR2 (germline): LNHDA, SQIVND (reference sequence). Based on the CDR3 plus reference TRBV19 and TRBJ2-7, the full variable domain is DGGITQSPKYLFRKEGQNVTLSCEQNLNHDAMYWYRQDPGQGLRLIYYSQIVNDFQKGDIAEGYSVSREKKESFPLTVTSAQKNPTAFYLCASSFAGTGLLGSFYEQYFGPGTRLTVT.

The chain couples TRBV5-1 to TRBJ2-7; D possibly uses TRBD1 or TRBD2 (5 bases each). Germline assignment: CDR1 SGHRS and CDR2 YFSETQ. Trimming cost V 2 bases and J 3 bases, with 15 bases left between them. The CDR3 has 15 amino acids. In nucleotides, the CDR3 is TGCGCCAGCAGCTTTGAAGCGGTCCAGGGCTACGAGCAGTACTTC. It yields the protein CASSFEAVQGYEQYF.